Described below is a single TCR beta chain sequence and its context. What it binds is not known. This sample is part of a study of cytomegalovirus exposure and HLA in healthy donors. Study results and caveats: The investigators catalogued under 200 TCR beta chains as cytomegalovirus-associated. The authors judged a highly shared variant cluster likely a sequencing artifact.

In the PCR, 60 Vbeta and 13 Jbeta primers were used. The method was immunoSEQ multiplex PCR; TCRdb's version includes in-frame clones alone and lacks a portion of them. The repertoire consists of about 82,000 clones, with over 55% occurring once and the leading ten covering roughly a fifth. Trimming took 5 bases from V and 2 from J; bases not matched to a gene: 17. The CDR3 is 18 residues long. CDR1 and CDR2 from the germline V gene are SNHLY and FYNNEI. The chain has TRBV2 and TRBJ1-2; 7 bases match TRBD1. The sequencing input was PBMCs. The TCR was taken from a woman between 50 and 59 years old in good health and CMV-seropositive. The CDR3 DNA reads TGTGCCAGCAGTAACCCAGGATCTGGGACAGAGACCAACTATGGCTACACCTTC. Translation gives CASSNPGSGTETNYGYTF.